This T cell receptor (beta chain) was obtained from a study of CD8 T cells in ankylosing spondylitis. Study observations and caveats: Past studies reported some motif variants in reactive arthritis synovial fluid and blood. Significant enrichment of disease-linked clones was reported in matched ankylosing spondylitis synovial fluid. Typical of ankylosing spondylitis blood, it appeared, was a TCR beta motif of several highly homologous variants.

Using quantitative 5'-RACE with molecular barcodes, the authors made TCR beta libraries. TCRdb re-analysed the 5' RACE reads in MiXCR, keeping a single row per CDR3 protein. This table holds about 15,000 distinct CDR3 sequences, 2.8% found once. Germline V gene data show CDR1 as SGDLS and CDR2 as YYNGEE. The CDR3 is 18 residues long. As concerns this clonotype: Its matching antigen is unknown. One end of the junction does not line up with germline, which may come from a read error.

This sequence joins TRBV9 and TRBJ2-4; 8 nucleotides match TRBD2. The material sequenced was blood, either unsorted or a sorted T cell fraction (not recorded which). The receptor was isolated from a male donor with ankylosing spondylitis or in good health (not recorded which). For the CDR3, the DNA is TGTGCCAGCAGCGTAGCTCCGGCGGGAGGAGTAGCCACAAACATTCAGTACTTC. It codes for CASSVAPAGGVATNIQYF.